This TCR beta chain comes out of a study of blood T cell repertoires in COVID-19. Study overall: There were acute and convalescent COVID-19 samples, and they came from the United States, Italy and Spain. Sources were T cells, B-cell-depleted T cells, or PBMCs; the material itself was cDNA or gDNA.

Some clones are missing from TCRdb's copy, which holds only in-frame ones; the method was immunoSEQ multiplex PCR. The table includes approximately 130,000 clones, more than 75% detected once. Trimming at V came to 6 bases and at J to 1 base, leaving 5 bases not matched to a gene. This CDR3 comprises 14 residues. The germline V gene encodes CDR1 SGHRS and CDR2 YFSETQ. The genes are TRBV5-1 and TRBJ2-5, with 8 bases lining up with TRBD2. Input material: peripheral blood. The sequence derives from a man aged 45-60 years with active COVID-19. CDR3 DNA: TGCGCCAGCATCAGCGGGGGAGTCCAAGAGACCCAGTACTTC. It encodes CASISGGVQETQYF.